Below, 20 T cell receptor beta chains from the same sample are listed, as sequenced in a study of blood T cell repertoires in COVID-19. Data came from immunoSEQ multiplex PCR; TCRdb stores just in-frame clones and leaves some out. The sample carries over 130,000 clones, 84% recorded once. Sequencing was done on a sample of PBMCs or T cells enriched from blood (not recorded which). The receptors stem from a man between 50 and 59 years old in a cohort exposed to, infected with or recovered from COVID-19 (not recorded which).

This rearrangement joins TRBV23-1 to TRBJ2-7; D gene unclear. TRBV23-1 is designated an ORF whose function remains uncertain. With 3 bases removed from V and 3 bases from J, the gap between germline ends came to 18 bases. The CDR3 length is 16 residues. The CDR3 here is CASSHIGLPLNYEQYF. CDR3 nucleotides: TGCGCCAGCAGTCATATTGGGCTCCCCTTAAACTACGAGCAGTACTTC.

The chain has TRBV11-2 and TRBJ1-1; D not resolved. This CDR3 contains 11 residues. Germline V gives CDR1 SGHAT, CDR2 FQNNGV. V lost 1 base and J lost 8, with 5 bases in between. The CDR3 region is CASSLVLEAFF. The CDR3 DNA is TGTGCCAGCAGCTTAGTTCTGGAAGCTTTCTTT.

This chain links TRBV19 with TRBJ1-3; unclear D gene. The CDR3 runs 12 residues. Germline-derived CDR1 and CDR2 are LNHDA and SQIVND (reference sequence). The germline V and J ends were trimmed by 7 bases and 0 bases, with 4 bases remaining between them. The CDR3 loop is CASTLSGNTIYF. DNA for the CDR3: TGTGCCAGTACCCTCTCTGGAAACACCATATATTTT.

V is TRBV10-3 and J is TRBJ2-1; 7 bases are a match to TRBD1. CDR1 is ENHRY, CDR2 SYGVKD, per germline. The CDR3 spans 15 residues. V dropped 4 bases and J dropped 4; count of bases not matched to a gene: 7. CDR3 region: CAISGSGTAYNEQFF. CDR3 nucleotides: TGTGCCATCAGTGGTTCCGGGACAGCATACAATGAGCAGTTCTTC.

V and J are TRBV19 and TRBJ1-1; D unresolved. V was shortened by 7 bases and J by 3 bases, with 6 bases between the two germline ends. Germline V gene data show CDR1 as LNHDA and CDR2 as SQIVND (reference sequence). The CDR3 is 11 amino acids. The CDR3 bases are TGTGCCAGTACAACACACACTGAAGCTTTCTTT. The encoded protein is CASTTHTEAFF. Filled out from reference TRBV19 and TRBJ1-1, the complete variable domain reads DGGITQSPKYLFRKEGQNVTLSCEQNLNHDAMYWYRQDPGQGLRLIYYSQIVNDFQKGDIAEGYSVSREKKESFPLTVTSAQKNPTAFYLCASTTHTEAFFGQGTRLTVV.

This clone was observed a handful of times. The CDR3 nucleotides are TGTGCCAGCGGGGCGACCTACGAGCAGTACTTC. As protein: CASGATYEQYF. The chain is built from TRBV3-1 (or the pseudogene TRBV3-2) and TRBJ2-7, with D possibly being TRBD1 (5 bases). The V and J ends lost 8 bases and 2 bases respectively, with 7 bases between them. CDR3 length: 11 residues. The germline V gene encodes CDR1 LGHDT and CDR2 YNNKEL (reference sequence).

This chain connects TRBV12-5 to TRBJ1-2; 10 bases are shared with TRBD1. V trimming: 6 bases; J trimming: 2 bases; junction bases outside the gene matches: 9. Germline CDR1 LGHNT, CDR2 FRNRAP. There are 16 residues in the CDR3. CDR3 in amino acids: CASGTPGTGENYGYTF. The CDR3 DNA reads TGTGCTAGTGGAACTCCCGGGACAGGGGAAAACTATGGCTACACCTTC. The whole variable domain, filled in from reference TRBV12-5 and TRBJ1-2, reads DARVTQTPRHKVTEMGQEVTMRCQPILGHNTVFWYRQTMMQGLELLAYFRNRAPLDDSGMPKDRFSAEMPDATLATLKIQPSEPRDSAVYFCASGTPGTGENYGYTFGSGTRLTVV.

V and J are TRBV9 and TRBJ1-2; D call uncertain. The CDR3 is 12 amino acids. Trimming stripped 7 bases from V and 6 bases from J, with 13 bases between. The germline gives CDR1 SGDLS, CDR2 YYNGEE. CDR3 nucleotides: TGTGCCAGCCAAAGGAGCGTCGATGGCTACACCTTC. As protein: CASQRSVDGYTF.

This clone was counted only a few times. The chain carries TRBV4-1 and TRBJ2-5, with 7 bases matching TRBD2. This CDR3 spans 16 amino acids. The trim removed 4 bases at V and 1 base at J, leaving 9 bases unmatched. The germline V gene encodes CDR1 MGHRA and CDR2 YSYEKL. The CDR3 here is CASSLTPRGGQETQYF. The CDR3, as DNA: TGCGCCAGCAGCCTGACACCCCGCGGGGGCCAAGAGACCCAGTACTTC.

This chain joins TRBV30 and TRBJ2-1; 8 bases agree with TRBD1. Germline trimming cut 2 bases from V and 7 bases from J; bases unmatched to any gene: 7. Germline V gene sequence: CDR1 GTSNPN, CDR2 SVGIG (reference sequence). The CDR3 runs to 14 residues. For the CDR3, the DNA is TGTGCCTGGAGTACAGGGGGTCCCCCTAATGAGCAGTTCTTC. This gives the protein CAWSTGGPPNEQFF.

The chain couples TRBV5-4 to TRBJ2-1, with 11 nucleotides matching TRBD2. The length of the CDR3 is 15 residues. Germline V gives CDR1 SGHNT, CDR2 YYREEE (reference sequence). The V gene end was trimmed by 5 bases and the J gene end by 8 bases; junction bases not matched to a gene: 9. The CDR3 reads CASSLAGGESYEQFF. As DNA, the CDR3 is TGTGCCAGCAGTTTAGCGGGAGGGGAATCGTATGAGCAGTTCTTC.

This clone was seen a few times. The chain uses TRBV5-4 and TRBJ1-1; D is unclear. CDR3 length: 15 residues. V was trimmed by 1 base and J by 3 bases, leaving 13 bases between them. Germline V gene lookup returns CDR1 SGHNT and CDR2 YYREEE (reference sequence). In DNA, the CDR3 is TGTGCCAGCAGCTTGAAGTCCGGGTGGGACACTGAAGCTTTCTTT. Its protein is CASSLKSGWDTEAFF.

Only a few counts were recorded for this clone. This chain joins TRBV9 and TRBJ2-5; 7 nucleotides line up with TRBD2. The J segment lost 0 bases and the V segment lost 2 bases, leaving 4 bases of the junction unmatched. The CDR3 is made up of 15 amino acids. In germline, CDR1 is SGDLS, CDR2 YYNGEE. Here the CDR3 reads CASSVLAANQETQYF. CDR3 bases: TGTGCCAGCAGCGTTCTAGCGGCGAACCAAGAGACCCAGTACTTC.

The rearrangement links TRBV10-2 to TRBJ2-6; TRBD1 agrees at 7 bases. Germline V gives CDR1 WSHSY, CDR2 SAAADI. The CDR3 is 14 residues long. With 3 bases clipped from V and 4 bases from J, the junction kept 0 bases outside the gene matches. The CDR3 DNA is TGCGCCAGCAGTGAACAGGGGGGGGCCAACGTCCTGACTTTC. Residues: CASSEQGGANVLTF.

This sequence joins TRBV19 and TRBJ1-5, with 9 bases that match TRBD1. The CDR3 contains 13 residues. Per germline, CDR1 LNHDA and CDR2 SQIVND (reference sequence). Unmatched junction bases numbered 4, after V lost 7 bases and J lost 6 bases. In DNA form, the CDR3 reads TGTGCCAGTACCCGGGACAGGGCTCAGCCCCAGCATTTT. Its protein is CASTRDRAQPQHF. Drawing the rest from reference TRBV19 and TRBJ1-5, the complete variable domain is DGGITQSPKYLFRKEGQNVTLSCEQNLNHDAMYWYRQDPGQGLRLIYYSQIVNDFQKGDIAEGYSVSREKKESFPLTVTSAQKNPTAFYLCASTRDRAQPQHFGDGTRLSIL.

The V call is TRBV11-3, the J call TRBJ1-3; 9 positions match TRBD1. The CDR3 runs to 13 residues. After removal of 9 bases from V and 1 base from J, the junction contained 1 base not matched to a gene. CDR1 and CDR2 (germline): SGHNT, YENEEA. The CDR3 spells CARGTGSGNTIYF. Written as DNA, the CDR3 is TGTGCCAGAGGGACAGGGTCTGGAAACACCATATATTTT.

The V call is TRBV28, the J call TRBJ2-7; 9 positions agree with TRBD1. The CDR3 extends over 15 amino acids. J lost 2 bases, V lost 3 bases, and 5 bases had no gene match. Germline-derived CDR1 and CDR2 are MDHEN and SYDVKM. This CDR3 reads CASSFPGQGTYEQYF. The CDR3 nucleotides are TGTGCCAGCAGTTTCCCGGGACAGGGCACCTACGAGCAGTACTTC.

The V and J genes are TRBV5-1 and TRBJ2-7; tentative D call: TRBD1 (7 bases). Germline CDR1 reads SGHRS; CDR2 reads YFSETQ. The V and J ends lost 4 bases and 6 bases respectively, with 23 bases between them. CDR3 size: 16 residues. Here the CDR3 reads CASSLPPGPGGSEQYF. The CDR3 DNA reads TGCGCCAGCAGCCTTCCACCGGGCCCAGGGGGGTCCGAGCAGTACTTC.

The chain joins TRBV19 to TRBJ2-7, with TRBD2 identical over 8 bases. CDR1 and CDR2 from the germline V gene are LNHDA and SQIVND (reference sequence). The CDR3 is 14 residues long. J gave up 4 bases and V 2 bases, and 4 bases lay outside the gene matches. CDR3 residues: CASSIRASGYEQYF. CDR3 in DNA: TGTGCCAGTAGTATAAGGGCTAGCGGGTACGAGCAGTACTTC.

The V call is TRBV1, the J call TRBJ2-5; the table calls TRBD1, which could not be checked here. TRBV1 has pseudogene status. The CDR3 length is 18 residues. This CDR3 is CTSSQDDEGALSQETQYF. CDR3 bases: TGCACCAGCAGCCAAGACGACGAGGGGGCCCTGTCCCAAGAGACCCAGTACTTC.